The 29 T cell receptor beta chains below come from one sample, sequenced in a study of metastatic and nonmetastatic thyroid tumors. Until they underwent thyroid surgery, no patient had received any treatment. TCRdb recomputed clones from the PCR reads via MiXCR. The data show around 30,000 clones, 20% seen once. Material: blood. The receptors originated from a female donor with papillary thyroid cancer or a benign thyroid nodule (not recorded which). Some clones in this sample may be carry-over from other donors' samples.

This clone was found a few times. J is TRBJ2-7 and V is TRBV6-5; 10 nucleotides align to TRBD2. From germline, CDR1 is MNHEY and CDR2 SVGAGI. The CDR3 has 16 amino acids. V was pared by 0 bases and J by 7 bases, with 9 bases of the junction left unmatched. This CDR3 is CASSYSLSGRGREQYF. Written as DNA, the CDR3 is TGTGCCAGCAGTTACTCGTTGAGCGGGAGGGGAAGAGAGCAGTACTTC.

In its sample, this clone was seen many times. The chain uses TRBV11-2 and TRBJ2-1, with 7 nucleotides matching TRBD1. From germline, CDR1 is SGHAT and CDR2 FQNNGV. This CDR3 has 15 residues. With 5 bases clipped from V and 1 base from J, the junction kept 5 bases outside the gene matches. CDR3 nucleotide sequence: TGTGCCAGCAGCCCTCGCAGGGGGTCCTACAATGAGCAGTTCTTC. This encodes CASSPRRGSYNEQFF.

CDR3 in amino acids: CASSYGSYEQYF. The CDR3 DNA sequence: TGTGCCAGCAGTTATGGCAGCTACGAGCAGTACTTC. The chain carries TRBV12-3 or TRBV12-4 and TRBJ2-7; D is unresolved. The CDR3 contains 12 residues. Trimming took off 4 bases at V and 3 bases at J, with 7 bases between the two ends.

This clone was seen many times. Germline and junction disagree at one end, which may indicate a read error. The V gene is TRBV7-7, the J gene TRBJ2-5; the D is unclear. The CDR3 runs to 12 residues. Germline V gene data show CDR1 as SSHAT and CDR2 as FNYEAQ (reference sequence). CDR3 residues: CASSLDQETQYF. The CDR3, as DNA: TGTGCTAGCAGCTTAGACCAAGAGACCCAGTACTTC.

This chain connects TRBV11-2 to TRBJ2-7, with TRBD1 as a possible D gene (5 bases). CDR3 length: 14 residues. V was clipped by 3 bases and J by 2 bases, with 11 bases between them. Germline-derived CDR1 and CDR2 are SGHAT and FQNNGV. CDR3 sequence: CASSFGTGTYEQYF. The DNA for the CDR3 is TGTGCCAGCAGCTTCGGAACAGGAACCTACGAGCAGTACTTC.

This clone was picked up many times. This chain connects TRBV20-1 to TRBJ2-7, with 11 bases aligning to TRBD2. The CDR3 runs to 15 residues. CDR1 is DFQATT, CDR2 SNEGSKA, per germline (reference sequence). The J segment lost 3 bases and the V segment lost 3 bases, leaving 7 bases of the junction unmatched. This CDR3 reads CSASRLAGMDYEQYF. The CDR3 DNA reads as TGCAGTGCTAGTAGACTAGCGGGAATGGACTACGAGCAGTACTTC.

There are many counts of this clone. This chain uses TRBV5-4 with TRBJ1-2; maybe TRBD1 (5 bases). The CDR3 covers 15 residues. Germline V lookup: CDR1 SGHNT, CDR2 YYREEE (reference sequence). V was shortened by 1 base and J by 0 bases, with 10 bases between the two germline ends. Written as DNA, the CDR3 is TGTGCCAGCAGCTTGCGCGGGGGATCTAACTATGGCTACACCTTC. Translating it yields CASSLRGGSNYGYTF.

J is TRBJ1-2 and V is TRBV30; no clear D. V was cut by 4 bases and J by 1 base, with 7 bases left in between. CDR1 is GTSNPN, CDR2 SVGIG, per germline (reference sequence). There are 12 residues in the CDR3. The DNA for the CDR3 is TGTGCCTGGACCTATGGTAACTATGGCTACACCTTC. Translation: CAWTYGNYGYTF.

The chain links TRBV6-2 or TRBV6-3 to TRBJ2-3; a weak D match, TRBD1 (5 bases). From germline, CDR1 is MNHEY and CDR2 SVGEGT. Trimming cost V 6 bases and J 2 bases, with 12 bases left between them. This CDR3 is built from 14 residues. The CDR3 loop is CASRRDRPTDTQYF. The CDR3 DNA sequence: TGTGCCAGCAGGCGAGACAGACCCACAGATACGCAGTATTTT.

V and J are TRBV5-1 and TRBJ2-7; weak D call: TRBD1 (6 bases). Germline values: CDR1 SGHRS, CDR2 YFSETQ. This CDR3 contains 13 residues. Trimming pared 3 bases from V and 5 bases from J, leaving 12 bases between. The DNA for the CDR3 is TGCGCCAGCAGCTCCACAGGGTTCCACGAGCAGTACTTC. Translation: CASSSTGFHEQYF. The variable domain in full, completed from reference TRBV5-1 and TRBJ2-7, reads KAGVTQTPRYLIKTRGQQVTLSCSPISGHRSVSWYQQTPGQGLQFLFEYFSETQRNKGNFPGRFSGRQFSNSRSEMNVSTLELGDSALYLCASSSTGFHEQYFGPGTRLTVT.

This clone has more than one count but fewer than ten. This chain joins TRBV28 and TRBJ2-1; the match to TRBD2 covers 11 bases. The CDR3 consists of 19 residues. Germline CDR1 reads MDHEN; CDR2 reads SYDVKM. V shed 5 bases and J 0 bases; nucleotides not matched to a gene: 12. The CDR3 loop reads CASSLHPGTSGRSYNEQFF. CDR3 nucleotides: TGTGCCAGCAGTCTACATCCGGGGACTAGCGGCCGCTCCTACAATGAGCAGTTCTTC.

V and J are TRBV12-3 or TRBV12-4 and TRBJ2-4, with D perhaps given as TRBD1 or TRBD2 (5 bases each). Trimming shortened V by 5 bases and J by 9 bases, and 26 bases separated the two germline ends. CDR3 length: 17 residues. As DNA, the CDR3 is TGTGCCAGCAGTCAAAGGGGAACACAGCCAAACCGGGGCATTCAGTACTTC. Protein: CASSQRGTQPNRGIQYF.

This CDR3 reads CASTLVGRGTGELFF. Written as DNA, the CDR3 is TGTGCCAGCACCCTTGTCGGCCGAGGCACCGGGGAGCTGTTTTTT. The chain links TRBV5-8 to TRBJ2-2; unclear D gene. The V gene lost 6 bases and the J gene lost 4 bases, with 16 bases spanning the gap. The CDR3 spans 15 residues. The V gene's germline CDR1 is SGHTS and CDR2 YDEGEE.

This clone has ten or more counts. V is TRBV7-6 and J is TRBJ1-5; no clear D gene. The CDR3 loop spans 14 amino acids. CDR1 and CDR2 from the germline V gene are SGHVS and FNYEAQ. Trimming stripped 5 bases from V and 2 bases from J, with 10 bases between. CDR3 protein: CASSVDGGNQPQHF. DNA for the CDR3: TGTGCCAGCAGCGTTGACGGAGGCAATCAGCCCCAGCATTTT.

This clone was detected ten times or more. The genes are TRBV7-2 and TRBJ1-2; D may be TRBD1 (6 bases). Per germline, CDR1 SGHTA and CDR2 FQGNSA. Trimming stripped 3 bases from V and 4 bases from J, with 15 bases between. The CDR3 spans 15 residues. The CDR3 reads CASSFGLGAIYGYTF. The CDR3 nucleotides are TGTGCCAGCAGCTTCGGGCTGGGGGCGATCTATGGCTACACCTTC.

The sample holds many counts of this clone. The V call is TRBV9, the J call TRBJ1-6, with a weak D call TRBD1 (5 bases). The CDR3 has 12 residues. V lost 7 bases, J lost 6 bases, and 8 bases lay in between. Looked up from germline, CDR1 is SGDLS and CDR2 is YYNGEE. The CDR3 nucleotides are TGTGCCAGCGGGGCCTCTAATTCACCCCTCCACTTT. This translates into CASGASNSPLHF.

This clone was detected ten times or more. V is TRBV28 and J is TRBJ1-5; the D is unclear. Trimming shortened V by 7 bases and J by 6 bases, and 19 bases separated the two germline ends. Germline CDR1 reads MDHEN; CDR2 reads SYDVKM. The CDR3 extends over 15 amino acids. CDR3 in DNA: TGTGCCAGCACCAATTATGGGGATGCAAGTCAGCCCCAGCATTTT. This encodes CASTNYGDASQPQHF.

As for this clone: In this CDR3 the conserved last residue, phenylalanine or tryptophan, is missing, so a read error is likely. The V and J genes are TRBV28 and TRBJ1-1, with a possible D match to TRBD1 (6 bases). With 7 bases removed from V and 4 bases from J, the gap between germline ends came to 16 bases. The V gene's germline CDR1 is MDHEN and CDR2 SYDVKM. This CDR3 has 14 amino acids. In DNA, the CDR3 is TGTGCCAGCAACCTCCCACAGGGCAGCACTGAAGCTTTCTTA. It translates to CASNLPQGSTEAFL.

This clone has only a few counts. The V gene is TRBV28, the J gene TRBJ2-6; no firm D call. With 5 bases removed from V and 0 bases from J, the gap between germline ends came to 8 bases. The germline V gene has CDR1 MDHEN and CDR2 SYDVKM. The length of the CDR3 is 15 residues. The CDR3 is CASSPRVSGANVLTF. CDR3 coding DNA: TGTGCCAGCAGTCCGCGAGTCTCTGGGGCCAACGTCCTGACTTTC.

This clone is medium-sized in the sample. This rearrangement joins TRBV15 to TRBJ2-2, with TRBD2 matching over 7 bases. This CDR3 spans 15 amino acids. Germline CDR1 is LNHNV and CDR2 is YYDKDF (reference sequence). Trimming cost V 4 bases and J 3 bases; bases outside gene matches: 5. The CDR3 loop reads CATSMGGDDTGELFF. The CDR3 bases are TGTGCCACCAGCATGGGAGGGGACGACACCGGGGAGCTGTTTTTT.

CDR3 nucleotide sequence: TGTGCCAGCAGCGTAGAGTCAGATACATATGGCTACACCTTC. This encodes CASSVESDTYGYTF. V usage is TRBV9 and J usage is TRBJ1-2; D is uncertain. V lost 0 bases, J lost 5 bases, and 11 bases lay in between. Germline V gene data show CDR1 as SGDLS and CDR2 as YYNGEE. CDR3 length: 14 residues.

In its sample, this clone was seen many times. This may be a read error: a much more frequent sequence differs by one nucleotide. Other nucleotide sequences from this sample produce the same CDR3. V usage is TRBV9 and J usage is TRBJ2-3, with 8 positions matching TRBD2. The CDR3 has 17 amino acids. The germline V gene encodes CDR1 SGDLS and CDR2 YYNGEE. Germline trimming cut 4 bases from V and 2 bases from J; bases unmatched to any gene: 12. The chain's CDR3 is CASSPTSGGAFTDTQYF. The CDR3 nucleotides are TGTGCCAGCAGCCCGACCAGCGGGGGAGCTTTCACAGATACGCAGTATTTT.

This clone is deemed medium-sized (0.01 to 0.1%). The chain carries TRBV12-3 or TRBV12-4 and TRBJ1-6, with TRBD1 matching 8 bases. J was trimmed by 6 bases and V by 6 bases; bases with no gene match: 4. The CDR3 covers 14 residues. In nucleotides, the CDR3 is TGTGCCAGCAGCCCCGGACAGGGTAATTCACCCCTCCACTTT. Protein: CASSPGQGNSPLHF.

The J gene is TRBJ2-5, the V gene TRBV2; D possibly corresponds to TRBD1 (5 bases). The CDR3 is 13 residues long. Germline CDR1 SNHLY, CDR2 FYNNEI. Trimming removed 6 bases at V and 5 bases at J, with 13 bases between. This CDR3 is CASRQGPGETQYF. The CDR3 coding sequence is TGTGCCAGCAGGCAGGGTCCCGGGGAGACCCAGTACTTC.

The genes are TRBV30 and TRBJ2-5; D assignment may be TRBD1 or TRBD2 (5 bases each). The CDR3 has 13 amino acids. V lost 5 bases, J lost 0 bases, and 10 bases lay in between. Germline-derived CDR1 and CDR2 are GTSNPN and SVGIG (reference sequence). CDR3: CAWGRQYQETQYF. The DNA for the CDR3 is TGTGCCTGGGGGAGACAGTACCAAGAGACCCAGTACTTC.

This clone appeared a single time. The CDR3 region is CAWSETSAHEQYF. Written as DNA, the CDR3 is TGTGCCTGGAGTGAAACATCGGCACACGAGCAGTACTTC. This chain connects TRBV30 to TRBJ2-7, with no clear D. The CDR3 loop spans 13 amino acids. CDR1 and CDR2 from the germline V gene are GTSNPN and SVGIG (reference sequence). V was pared by 1 base and J by 5 bases, with 12 bases between.

The gene calls are TRBV18 and TRBJ2-1; weak D call: TRBD1 (5 bases). Trimming took 4 bases from V and 9 from J, leaving 10 bases between them. Germline CDR1 is KGHSH and CDR2 is LQKENI. The CDR3 consists of 12 residues. The CDR3 region has the DNA TGTGCCAGCTCACGACCCCAGGGTGAGCAGTTCTTC. This codes for CASSRPQGEQFF.

This sequence joins TRBV30 and TRBJ2-5, with D perhaps matching TRBD1 or TRBD2 (5 bases each). CDR3 length: 13 residues. Germline values: CDR1 GTSNPN, CDR2 SVGIG (reference sequence). V dropped 2 bases and J dropped 5 bases, with 12 bases sitting between them. CDR3 bases: TGTGCCTGGAGTTCTGGGACCCCGGAGACCCAGTACTTC. Translating gives CAWSSGTPETQYF.

There are a few counts of this clone. The chain combines TRBV10-3 with TRBJ2-7; possible D gene TRBD2, 6 bases. Germline loops: CDR1 ENHRY, CDR2 SYGVKD. This CDR3 is 14 amino acids long. V was pared by 0 bases and J by 7 bases, with 13 bases between. CDR3 in amino acids: CAISESFRGGEQYF. CDR3 in DNA: TGTGCCATCAGTGAGTCGTTCCGAGGAGGGGAGCAGTACTTC.